This T cell receptor beta chain was observed in a study of shared clonotypes between healthy human individuals. Study details: Plates per donor: three CD4 naive, three CD4 memory, two CD8 naive, one CD8 memory. Points from the study as a whole: Generally, naive subsets (rather than memory subsets) showed larger estimated richness.

In this sample, this clone turned up once. What it binds is unknown. Generated by immunoSEQ multiplex PCR, the TCRdb table keeps only in-frame clones and is missing some. This sample yields approximately 1.1 million clones, of which approximately 78% are seen a single time; approximately 0.5% belongs to the top ten. The V end was cut by 5 bases, the J end by 10 bases, with 15 bases between. Germline V CDR1 and CDR2: SGHTA, FQGNSA. This CDR3 spans 13 amino acids. This TCR came from a man younger than 30 in good health. Some clones in this sample may be carry-over from other donors' samples. V usage is TRBV7-2 and J usage is TRBJ2-1; D is possibly TRBD1 or TRBD2 (5 bases each). The specimen sequenced was memory CD4+ T cells from PBMCs. Sample subset: CD45RA-negative fraction. CDR3 in amino acids: CASSRDPRNEQFF. The CDR3 DNA is TGTGCCAGCAGCCGGGACCCGCGGAACGAGCAGTTCTTC.